The 10 T cell receptor beta chains given below trace back to one sample, sequenced in a study of technical replicates of blood from a few donors. The assay was immunoSEQ multiplex PCR, and TCRdb's table has in-frame clones only and misses some. The sample contains tens of thousands of clones, over 90% of which appear only once. The sample consisted of T cells isolated from PBMCs. The receptor source for this set is a human donor in good health.

The CDR3: CASSSVTYDYEQYF. The CDR3 DNA is TGTGCCAGCAGCTCCGTAACATATGACTACGAGCAGTACTTC. This rearrangement joins TRBV11-2 to TRBJ2-7; D is undetermined. Between the trimmed V and J ends, which lost 4 bases and 3 bases, there was a span of 13 bases. CDR3 length equals 14 residues. Germline CDR1 SGHAT, CDR2 FQNNGV.

This chain links TRBV7-9 with TRBJ2-1; 8 bases agree with TRBD2. The V segment lost 4 bases and the J segment 8 bases; nucleotides outside the gene matches: 7. Germline V lookup: CDR1 SEHNR, CDR2 FQNEAQ (reference sequence). This CDR3 is built from 14 residues. The CDR3 nucleotides are TGTGCCAGCAGCTCAGGGACTAGTTTGGATGAGCAGTTCTTC. It codes for CASSSGTSLDEQFF.

The genes are TRBV29-1 and TRBJ2-5, with D possibly being TRBD1 (5 bases). Germline CDR1 SQVTM, CDR2 ANQGSEA. The CDR3 is 12 residues long. V lost 4 bases, J lost 1 base, and 7 bases lay in between. CDR3 in amino acids: CSVVDSQETQYF. The CDR3 nucleotides are TGCAGCGTTGTTGACAGCCAAGAGACCCAGTACTTC.

This clone has only one observation. The J gene is TRBJ2-3, the V gene TRBV19, with 9 bases that match TRBD2. The length of the CDR3 is 16 residues. The ends lost 5 bases at V and 1 base at J; junction bases unmatched: 7. From germline, CDR1 is LNHDA and CDR2 SQIVND (reference sequence). Here the CDR3 reads CASSSGLARGTDTQYF. The DNA of the CDR3 is TGTGCCAGTAGTTCCGGACTAGCGCGCGGCACAGATACGCAGTATTTT.

This clone appeared a few times. This chain joins TRBV6-6 and TRBJ1-1; D is undetermined. V lost 8 bases and J lost 3, with 10 bases in between. CDR3 length equals 12 residues. Germline values: CDR1 MNHNY, CDR2 SVGAGI (reference sequence). The CDR3 coding sequence is TGTGCCAGCGGAGGTATCGACACTGAAGCTTTCTTT. Its protein is CASGGIDTEAFF.

J is TRBJ1-1 and V is TRBV30; 8 nucleotides match TRBD1. J was trimmed by 8 bases and V by 0 bases; bases with no gene match: 5. The CDR3 spans 13 residues. The germline V gene encodes CDR1 GTSNPN and CDR2 SVGIG (reference sequence). The CDR3 DNA is TGTGCCTGGAGTGTCATGGACAGGGCCGAAGCTTTCTTT. Translation: CAWSVMDRAEAFF.

The J gene is TRBJ2-1, the V gene TRBV14, with TRBD1 matching over 7 bases. The CDR3 length is 15 residues. Germline V CDR1 and CDR2: SGHDN, FVKESK. Trimming at V came to 6 bases and at J to 3 bases, leaving 8 bases not matched to a gene. The CDR3 spells CASSHPGQNYNEQFF. For the CDR3, the DNA is TGTGCCAGCAGTCACCCGGGACAGAACTACAATGAGCAGTTCTTC.

The chain carries TRBV29-1 and TRBJ2-1; 9 bases line up with TRBD1. There are 13 residues in the CDR3. V lost 6 bases and J lost 6; bases outside the gene matches: 6. Germline CDR1 reads SQVTM; CDR2 reads ANQGSEA. CDR3 loop: CSVSGTGINEQFF. The CDR3 DNA is TGCAGCGTATCCGGGACAGGGATCAATGAGCAGTTCTTC.

This rearrangement joins TRBV7-2 to TRBJ1-1, with D hard to call. Trimming removed 1 base from V and 8 bases from J, with 8 bases in between. The CDR3 has 12 amino acids. The germline V gene has CDR1 SGHTA and CDR2 FQGNSA. The CDR3 DNA follows: TGTGCCAGCAGCTTAGGGCCTGCAGAAGCTTTCTTT. Amino acid sequence: CASSLGPAEAFF.

The genes are TRBV2 and TRBJ2-7; 8 bases line up with TRBD2. Germline V gene data show CDR1 as SNHLY and CDR2 as FYNNEI. J gave up 7 bases and V 3 bases, and 11 bases lay outside the gene matches. CDR3 length: 15 amino acids. As DNA, the CDR3 is TGTGCCAGCAGTGACTTAGGAGCGGGAGCACGGGAGCAGTACTTC. Translation: CASSDLGAGAREQYF.